A selection of T cell receptor beta chains follows, all from one sample in a study of blood T cell repertoires in COVID-19. Using immunoSEQ multiplex PCR, the repertoire was profiled, and TCRdb retains in-frame clones only, with some absent. The sample carries roughly 280,000 clones, about nine tenths recorded once. The sample comprised PBMCs or T cells enriched from blood (not recorded which). The receptors originated from a woman aged 25 to 39 with acute COVID-19. Each CDR3 is given with its conserved first and last residue. The D gene is left open where the match is weak. Size values are once, few and many counts, or a class for expanded clones, and some rows have none.

v_call: TRBV6-5; clone_size: many; j_call: TRBJ1-6; d_call: NA; cdr3_nt: TGTGCCAGCAGCCCCCGGGACAACAATTCACCCCTCCACTTT; cdr3_aa: CASSPRDNNSPLHF
v_call: TRBV6-1; clone_size: NA; j_call: TRBJ2-1; d_call: NA; cdr3_nt: TGTGCCAGCAGTGGTCAGGGGTTAGCCTTCCCGAATGAGCAGTTCTTC; cdr3_aa: CASSGQGLAFPNEQFF
v_call: TRBV15; clone_size: once; j_call: TRBJ2-7; d_call: TRBD2; cdr3_nt: TGTGCCACCAGCAGATCCCACGTAGCGGGAGCAACCTACGAGCAGTACTTC; cdr3_aa: CATSRSHVAGATYEQYF
v_call: TRBV6-5; clone_size: NA; j_call: TRBJ1-1; d_call: NA; cdr3_nt: TGTGCCAGCAGTTATTGGGGCAACGCAAACACTGAAGCTTTCTTT; cdr3_aa: CASSYWGNANTEAFF
v_call: TRBV19; clone_size: NA; j_call: TRBJ1-5; d_call: NA; cdr3_nt: TGTGCCAGTAGTATAGATACAGGGCATGGGAATCAGCCCCAGCATTTT; cdr3_aa: CASSIDTGHGNQPQHF
v_call: TRBV27; clone_size: NA; j_call: TRBJ2-7; d_call: NA; cdr3_nt: TGTGCCAGCAGTTTAATCGCCAGATACTACGAGCAGTACTTC; cdr3_aa: CASSLIARYYEQYF
v_call: TRBV4-3; clone_size: NA; j_call: TRBJ2-1; d_call: TRBD2; cdr3_nt: TGCGCCAGCAGCCAGGAATCTGGACTAGCGGGAGGATTGGACTACAATGAGCAGTTCTTC; cdr3_aa: CASSQESGLAGGLDYNEQFF
v_call: TRBV5-6; clone_size: NA; j_call: TRBJ1-1; d_call: NA; cdr3_nt: TGTGCCAGCAGCTTGGCCCAGGGCCTCGTCACTGAAGCTTTCTTT; cdr3_aa: CASSLAQGLVTEAFF
v_call: TRBV28; clone_size: once; j_call: TRBJ2-1; d_call: TRBD2; cdr3_nt: TGTGCCAGCAGTTCGGGGGCTAGCGGGAGTGGTAATGAGCAGTTCTTC; cdr3_aa: CASSSGASGSGNEQFF
v_call: TRBV3-1/TRBV3-2; clone_size: NA; j_call: TRBJ2-3; d_call: TRBD2; cdr3_nt: TGTGCCAGCAGCCAAGATGTCGCGGGAGGAGATACGCAGTATTTT; cdr3_aa: CASSQDVAGGDTQYF
v_call: TRBV24-1; clone_size: once; j_call: TRBJ1-5; d_call: TRBD1; cdr3_nt: TGTGCCACCGGGACAGGGGATCAGCCCCAGCATTTT; cdr3_aa: CATGTGDQPQHF
v_call: TRBV5-6; clone_size: NA; j_call: TRBJ2-2; d_call: NA; cdr3_nt: TGTGCCAGCAGGCCCCAATCAGGCGCCGGGGAGCTGTTTTTT; cdr3_aa: CASRPQSGAGELFF
v_call: TRBV30; clone_size: few; j_call: TRBJ2-3; d_call: NA; cdr3_nt: TGTGCCTGGAGTGTGGCGGGGATAGGCGACACGCAGTATTTT; cdr3_aa: CAWSVAGIGDTQYF
v_call: TRBV7-9; clone_size: NA; j_call: TRBJ1-2; d_call: NA; cdr3_nt: TGTGCCGGGGGCTGGCCCAACTATGGCTACACCTTC; cdr3_aa: CAGGWPNYGYTF
v_call: TRBV28; clone_size: NA; j_call: TRBJ2-7; d_call: TRBD1; cdr3_nt: TGTGCCAGCAGGGAGACAGGGGCAGGCTACGAGCAGTACTTC; cdr3_aa: CASRETGAGYEQYF
v_call: TRBV11-1; clone_size: once; j_call: TRBJ1-4; d_call: NA; cdr3_nt: TGTGCCAGCAGCTTAGGGACAGCAACTAATGAAAAACTGTTTTTT; cdr3_aa: CASSLGTATNEKLFF
v_call: TRBV28; clone_size: NA; j_call: TRBJ1-1; d_call: TRBD1; cdr3_nt: TGTGCCAGCGGGGTACCGGGACAGGGGTGGACTGAAGCTTTCTTT; cdr3_aa: CASGVPGQGWTEAFF
v_call: TRBV6-5; clone_size: NA; j_call: TRBJ2-7; d_call: TRBD1; cdr3_nt: TGTGCCAGCAGAGCATGGGACAGGCGGGGAGGCGAGCAGTACTTC; cdr3_aa: CASRAWDRRGGEQYF
v_call: TRBV2; clone_size: once; j_call: TRBJ1-1; d_call: TRBD1; cdr3_nt: TGTGCCAGCAGGGGCCGACAGGGGGCGAACACTGAAGCTTTCTTT; cdr3_aa: CASRGRQGANTEAFF
v_call: TRBV15; clone_size: few; j_call: TRBJ2-2; d_call: NA; cdr3_nt: TGTGCCACCAGTACTACTAGACAGAACACCGGGGAGCTGTTTTTT; cdr3_aa: CATSTTRQNTGELFF
v_call: TRBV20-1; clone_size: once; j_call: TRBJ2-7; d_call: NA; cdr3_nt: TGCAGTGCTAGTCTAGGGGCAACCTACGAGCAGTACTTC; cdr3_aa: CSASLGATYEQYF
v_call: TRBV19; clone_size: NA; j_call: TRBJ2-1; d_call: NA; cdr3_nt: TGTGCCAGTCTCGGCGGAAGTAGCTCCTACAATGAGCAGTTCTTC; cdr3_aa: CASLGGSSSYNEQFF
v_call: TRBV2; clone_size: NA; j_call: TRBJ1-4; d_call: TRBD1; cdr3_nt: TGTGCCTCTGCTCTGGGACAGGCCCGTCCTAATGAAAAACTGTTTTTT; cdr3_aa: CASALGQARPNEKLFF
v_call: TRBV29-1; clone_size: NA; j_call: TRBJ2-2; d_call: NA; cdr3_nt: TGCAGCGTTTTGGTGGGAGCGGGCGCCGGGGAGCTGTTTTTT; cdr3_aa: CSVLVGAGAGELFF
v_call: TRBV5-1; clone_size: NA; j_call: TRBJ2-1; d_call: NA; cdr3_nt: TGCGCCAGCAGCGGGGGGGACAATTACAATGAGCAGTTCTTC; cdr3_aa: CASSGGDNYNEQFF
v_call: TRBV5-4; clone_size: NA; j_call: TRBJ2-1; d_call: NA; cdr3_nt: TGTGCCAGCAGCCGCCGACTCAGCGGAGACTACAATGAGCAGTTCTTC; cdr3_aa: CASSRRLSGDYNEQFF
v_call: TRBV7-2; clone_size: NA; j_call: TRBJ2-1; d_call: NA; cdr3_nt: TGTGCCAGCAGCTTGAGGGGGGGTGAGCAGTTCTTC; cdr3_aa: CASSLRGGEQFF